Sequencing of this TCR beta chain was carried out in a study of shared clonotypes between healthy human individuals. V lost 0 bases to trimming and J lost 3 bases, with 13 bases between them. The CDR3 is 15 amino acids. The germline CDR1 and CDR2 sequences are SGHKS and YYEKEE (reference sequence). The table came from immunoSEQ multiplex PCR; TCRdb's copy has only in-frame clones and leaves some out. There are about 1.4 million clones in the sample; roughly 96% occur only once, and approximately 1.2% lies in the top ten. Whole-study findings and limits: With few donors, the genetic and exposure-history diversity represented was limited.

CD4+ cell separation produced CD45RA+ naive and CD45RA-negative memory subsets. In the case of this clone: Antigen: not known. Other DNA sequences in the sample encode the same CDR3.

The sequence was obtained from a young man in good health. The genes are TRBV5-5 and TRBJ2-7, with D perhaps being TRBD1 or TRBD2 (6 bases each). What was sequenced was naive CD4+ T cells sorted from blood. Specified subset: CD45RA+ positively selected. The CDR3 region has the DNA TGTGCCAGCAGCTTGGGGGGGGCGGTGATCTACGAGCAGTACTTC. It encodes CASSLGGAVIYEQYF.